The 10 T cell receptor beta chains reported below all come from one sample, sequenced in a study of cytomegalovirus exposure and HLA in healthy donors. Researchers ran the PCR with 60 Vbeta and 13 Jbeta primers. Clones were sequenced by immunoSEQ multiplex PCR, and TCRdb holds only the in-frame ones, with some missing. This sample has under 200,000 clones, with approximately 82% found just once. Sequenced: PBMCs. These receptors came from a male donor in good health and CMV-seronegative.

As DNA, the CDR3 is TGTGCCAGCAGCGTGGGACTAGACGGATGGTACAATGAGCAGTTCTTC. Translating it yields CASSVGLDGWYNEQFF. The chain employs TRBV11-3 and TRBJ2-1; 8 nucleotides agree with TRBD2. The ends lost 5 bases at V and 4 bases at J; junction bases unmatched: 10. Germline V gene sequence: CDR1 SGHNT, CDR2 YENEEA. The CDR3 loop spans 16 amino acids. Filled out from reference TRBV11-3 and TRBJ2-1, the complete variable domain reads EAGVVQSPRYKIIEKKQPVAFWCNPISGHNTLYWYLQNLGQGPELLIRYENEEAVDDSQLPKDRFSAERLKGVDSTLKIQPAELGDSAVYLCASSVGLDGWYNEQFFGPGTRLTVL.

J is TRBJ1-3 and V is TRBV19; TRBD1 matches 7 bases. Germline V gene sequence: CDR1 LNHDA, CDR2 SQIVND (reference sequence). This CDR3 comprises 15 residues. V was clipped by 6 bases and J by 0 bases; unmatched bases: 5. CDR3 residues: CASRRRDSSGNTIYF. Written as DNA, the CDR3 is TGTGCCAGTAGACGCCGGGACAGCTCTGGAAACACCATATATTTT.

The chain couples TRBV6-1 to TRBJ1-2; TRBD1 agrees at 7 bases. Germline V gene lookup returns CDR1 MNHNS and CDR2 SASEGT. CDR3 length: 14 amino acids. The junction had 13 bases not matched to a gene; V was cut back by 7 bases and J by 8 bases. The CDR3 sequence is CASTRDRTISGYTF. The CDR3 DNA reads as TGTGCCAGCACTCGGGACAGAACTATAAGCGGCTACACCTTC.

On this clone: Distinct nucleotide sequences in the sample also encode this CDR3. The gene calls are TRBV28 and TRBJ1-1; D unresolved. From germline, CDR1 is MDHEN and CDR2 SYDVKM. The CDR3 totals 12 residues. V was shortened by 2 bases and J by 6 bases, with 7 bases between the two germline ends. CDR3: CASSLRGSEAFF. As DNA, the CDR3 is TGTGCCAGCAGTTTACGAGGGTCTGAAGCTTTCTTT. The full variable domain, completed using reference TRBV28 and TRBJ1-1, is DVKVTQSSRYLVKRTGEKVFLECVQDMDHENMFWYRQDPGLGLRLIYFSYDVKMKEKGDIPEGYSVSREKKERFSLILESASTNQTSMYLCASSLRGSEAFFGQGTRLTVV.

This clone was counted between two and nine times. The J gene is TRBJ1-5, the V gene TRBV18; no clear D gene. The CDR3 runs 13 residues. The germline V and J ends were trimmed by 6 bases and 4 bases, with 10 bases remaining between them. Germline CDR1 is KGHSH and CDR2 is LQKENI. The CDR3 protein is CASSGGGNQPQHF. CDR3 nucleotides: TGTGCCAGCTCCGGCGGAGGGAATCAGCCCCAGCATTTT.

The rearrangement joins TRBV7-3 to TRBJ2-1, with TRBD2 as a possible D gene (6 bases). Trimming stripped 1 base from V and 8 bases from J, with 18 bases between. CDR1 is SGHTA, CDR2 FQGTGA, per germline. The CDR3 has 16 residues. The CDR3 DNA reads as TGTGCCAGCAGCTTAATATCGGGAGTAAGGTCGGATGAGCAGTTCTTC. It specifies CASSLISGVRSDEQFF.

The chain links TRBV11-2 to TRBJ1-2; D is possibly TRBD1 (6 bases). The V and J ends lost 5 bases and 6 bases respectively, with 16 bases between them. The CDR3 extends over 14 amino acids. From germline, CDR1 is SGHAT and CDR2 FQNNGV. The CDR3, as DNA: TGTGCCAGCAGCCCTTATACAGGGATTGATGGCTACACCTTC. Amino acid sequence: CASSPYTGIDGYTF.

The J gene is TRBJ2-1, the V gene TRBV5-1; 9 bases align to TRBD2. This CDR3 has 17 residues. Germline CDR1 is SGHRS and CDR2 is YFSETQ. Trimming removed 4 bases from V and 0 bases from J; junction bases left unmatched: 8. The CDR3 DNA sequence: TGCGCCAGCAGCCCCTCTGCGGGGGGGGCCTCCTACAATGAGCAGTTCTTC. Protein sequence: CASSPSAGGASYNEQFF.

The CDR3 loop is CASSRRQENQPQHF. The CDR3 DNA sequence: TGTGCCAGCAGCCGCAGACAGGAAAATCAGCCCCAGCATTTT. The genes are TRBV7-8 and TRBJ1-5; possibly TRBD1 for D (6 bases). V shed 5 bases and J shed 4 bases, with 12 bases lying between them. There are 14 residues in the CDR3. The germline V gene has CDR1 SGHVS and CDR2 FQNEAQ.

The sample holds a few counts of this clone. CDR3 sequence reads: CASSAGGNTEAFF. The CDR3 nucleotides read TGTGCCAGCAGCGCGGGGGGGAACACTGAAGCTTTCTTT. The V call is TRBV7-8, the J call TRBJ1-1; weak D call: TRBD1 (5 bases). Between the trimmed V and J ends, which lost 5 bases and 1 base, there was a span of 8 bases. Looked up from germline, CDR1 is SGHVS and CDR2 is FQNEAQ. The CDR3 runs to 13 residues.